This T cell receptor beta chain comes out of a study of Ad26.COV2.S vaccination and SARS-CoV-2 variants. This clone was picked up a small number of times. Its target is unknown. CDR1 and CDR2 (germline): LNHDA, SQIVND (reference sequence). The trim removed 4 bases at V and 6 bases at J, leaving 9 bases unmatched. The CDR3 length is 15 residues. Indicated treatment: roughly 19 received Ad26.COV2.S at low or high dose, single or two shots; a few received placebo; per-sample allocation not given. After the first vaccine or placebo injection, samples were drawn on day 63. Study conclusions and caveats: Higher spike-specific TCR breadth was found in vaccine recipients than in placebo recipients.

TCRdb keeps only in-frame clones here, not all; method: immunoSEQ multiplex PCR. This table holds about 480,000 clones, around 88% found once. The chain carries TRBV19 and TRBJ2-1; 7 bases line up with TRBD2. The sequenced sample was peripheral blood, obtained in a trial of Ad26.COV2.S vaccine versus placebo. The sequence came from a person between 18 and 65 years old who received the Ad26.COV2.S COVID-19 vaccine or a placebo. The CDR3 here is CASSTGPGGFNEQFF. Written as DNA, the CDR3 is TGTGCCAGTAGTACGGGACCCGGGGGGTTCAATGAGCAGTTCTTC. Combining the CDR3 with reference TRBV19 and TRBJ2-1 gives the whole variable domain DGGITQSPKYLFRKEGQNVTLSCEQNLNHDAMYWYRQDPGQGLRLIYYSQIVNDFQKGDIAEGYSVSREKKESFPLTVTSAQKNPTAFYLCASSTGPGGFNEQFFGPGTRLTVL.